Presented here are 25 T cell receptor beta chains from one specimen sequenced in a study of cytomegalovirus exposure and HLA in healthy donors. Sequencing used immunoSEQ multiplex PCR; TCRdb keeps in-frame clones, though not all of them. Counted here are 150,000 to 200,000 clones, 84% occurring once; the ten biggest clones make up roughly 10%. What was sequenced was PBMCs. The receptor source for this set is a man aged 30-40 years in good health and CMV-seropositive.

The rearrangement links TRBV28 to TRBJ1-2, with D possibly TRBD1 on 6 matching bases. The V end lost 7 bases, the J end lost 3 bases, and 18 bases lay between the germline ends. CDR3 size: 15 residues. CDR1 and CDR2 (germline): MDHEN, SYDVKM. The CDR3 loop reads CASTGAGVEDYGYTF. CDR3 nucleotide sequence: TGTGCCAGCACTGGGGCAGGGGTTGAAGACTATGGCTACACCTTC.

V gene TRBV7-8 combines with J gene TRBJ2-5; the match to TRBD2 covers 7 bases. This CDR3 has 13 residues. The germline gives CDR1 SGHVS, CDR2 FQNEAQ. Trimming took 6 bases from V and 1 from J; bases not matched to a gene: 2. DNA for the CDR3: TGTGCCAGCAGTGGCGGGAGCCAAGAGACCCAGTACTTC. This encodes CASSGGSQETQYF.

J is TRBJ2-1 and V is TRBV6-4, with 11 bases matching TRBD2. The trim removed 6 bases at V and 4 bases at J, leaving 5 bases unmatched. Germline CDR1 is MRHNA and CDR2 is SNTAGT. The CDR3 loop spans 15 amino acids. The CDR3 coding sequence is TGTGCCAGCAGCGTACTAGCGGGGGCTTACAATGAGCAGTTCTTC. Translated, it gives CASSVLAGAYNEQFF.

J is TRBJ1-2 and V is TRBV5-1; 8 bases line up with TRBD1. Germline V gene lookup returns CDR1 SGHRS and CDR2 YFSETQ. The V gene end was trimmed by 4 bases and the J gene end by 6 bases; junction bases not matched to a gene: 8. The CDR3 sequence is 14 residues long. CDR3 DNA sequence: TGCGCCAGCAGCCCCGGACAGGGAGGAAATGGCTACACCTTC. Encoded protein: CASSPGQGGNGYTF. The whole variable domain, filled in from reference TRBV5-1 and TRBJ1-2, reads KAGVTQTPRYLIKTRGQQVTLSCSPISGHRSVSWYQQTPGQGLQFLFEYFSETQRNKGNFPGRFSGRQFSNSRSEMNVSTLELGDSALYLCASSPGQGGNGYTFGSGTRLTVV.

The genes are TRBV15 and TRBJ1-1, with a possible D match to TRBD1 (5 bases). The CDR3 is 13 residues long. Trimming removed 4 bases at V and 5 bases at J, with 11 bases between. The V gene's germline CDR1 is LNHNV and CDR2 YYDKDF (reference sequence). The CDR3 loop is CATSNGGWTEAFF. CDR3 nucleotides: TGTGCCACCAGCAATGGGGGGTGGACTGAAGCTTTCTTT.

For this clone: The same CDR3 can be traced to other DNA sequences in this sample. The gene calls are TRBV27 and TRBJ1-5; D gene uncertain. The CDR3 contains 14 residues. CDR1 MNHEY and CDR2 SMNVEV come from the germline V gene (reference sequence). V was clipped by 5 bases and J by 0 bases, with 8 bases between them. CDR3 sequence: CASSPRYSNQPQHF. The CDR3 region has the DNA TGTGCCAGCAGTCCCCGGTATAGCAATCAGCCCCAGCATTTT.

This clone appeared once. The V and J genes are TRBV28 and TRBJ1-4; a possible D gene is TRBD1 (5 bases). Germline V CDR1 and CDR2: MDHEN, SYDVKM. The V end was cut by 2 bases, the J end by 15 bases, with 16 bases between. This CDR3 region has 13 residues. CDR3: CASSLDRAGKLFF. The CDR3 DNA reads as TGTGCCAGCAGTTTAGATCGGGCAGGGAAGTTGTTTTTT.

This sequence joins TRBV9 and TRBJ1-3; D might be TRBD1 (6 bases). There are 14 residues in the CDR3. Germline V gives CDR1 SGDLS, CDR2 YYNGEE. Trimming cost V 4 bases and J 2 bases, with 10 bases left between them. The CDR3 spells CASSPRTAGNTIYF. Here the CDR3 DNA reads TGTGCCAGCAGCCCCAGGACAGCTGGAAACACCATATATTTT.

V usage is TRBV5-4 and J usage is TRBJ2-4; TRBD2 might be the D (6 bases). This CDR3 is built from 14 residues. Trimming left V 0 bases short and J 8 bases short, with 12 bases between. Germline loops: CDR1 SGHNT, CDR2 YYREEE (reference sequence). CDR3 DNA: TGTGCCAGCAGCTTGGGGGAGGAGAATTACATTCAGTACTTC. Its translation is CASSLGEENYIQYF.

The chain has TRBV28 and TRBJ2-7, with 7 nucleotides matching TRBD1. Germline V gene sequence: CDR1 MDHEN, CDR2 SYDVKM. CDR3 length equals 14 residues. J gave up 3 bases and V 5 bases, and 7 bases lay outside the gene matches. The CDR3 region is CASSPTGIGYEQYF. The CDR3 region has the DNA TGTGCCAGCAGTCCGACAGGGATCGGCTACGAGCAGTACTTC.

V usage is TRBV6-6 and J usage is TRBJ1-2, with a tentative D call TRBD1 (5 bases). Germline CDR1 and CDR2: MNHNY and SVGAGI (reference sequence). Trimming removed 6 bases from V and 8 bases from J, with 16 bases in between. The CDR3 totals 13 residues. The CDR3 loop is CASSRARGYGYTF. CDR3 in DNA: TGTGCCAGCAGCCGGGCCCGGGGGTACGGCTACACCTTC.

This clone was detected only a few times. The V gene is TRBV7-8, the J gene TRBJ1-3, with 8 bases matching TRBD1. Germline loops: CDR1 SGHVS, CDR2 FQNEAQ. Trimming took 3 bases from V and 5 from J; bases not matched to a gene: 6. This CDR3 comprises 15 residues. CDR3 loop: CASSLPDRVRNTIYF. CDR3 DNA sequence: TGTGCCAGCAGCTTGCCGGACAGGGTACGAAACACCATATATTTT.

V and J are TRBV7-9 and TRBJ2-7; a weak D match, TRBD1 (6 bases). Germline V gene sequence: CDR1 SEHNR, CDR2 FQNEAQ (reference sequence). V was cut by 5 bases and J by 5 bases, with 19 bases left in between. The CDR3 is made up of 15 amino acids. The CDR3 region is CASSNRVSSNHEQYF. CDR3 nucleotides: TGTGCCAGCAGCAACAGGGTTTCCTCTAACCACGAGCAGTACTTC.

V usage is TRBV5-8 and J usage is TRBJ1-5; 7 bases match TRBD1. Germline-derived CDR1 and CDR2 are SGHTS and YDEGEE. This CDR3 contains 16 residues. V gave up 3 bases and J gave up 6 bases; unmatched junction bases: 12. CDR3 nucleotides: TGTGCCAGCAGCTGGGTAACCGGGACAGATGGTCAGCCCCAGCATTTT. It yields the protein CASSWVTGTDGQPQHF.

The chain couples TRBV27 to TRBJ2-1, with D maybe TRBD2 (6 bases). Trimming removed 0 bases at V and 5 bases at J, with 11 bases between. The CDR3 has 15 residues. Germline V gives CDR1 MNHEY, CDR2 SMNVEV (reference sequence). CDR3 amino acids: CASSLSGGNHNEQFF. In nucleotides, the CDR3 is TGTGCCAGCAGTTTATCGGGCGGGAACCACAATGAGCAGTTCTTC.

This clone was picked up a small number of times. The CDR3 loop is CASSYVDREAFF. The DNA for the CDR3 is TGTGCCAGCAGCTACGTCGACAGGGAAGCTTTCTTT. The chain uses TRBV5-6 and TRBJ1-1; D possibly corresponds to TRBD1 (6 bases). The germline gives CDR1 SGHDT, CDR2 YYEEEE. The CDR3 has 12 residues. The germline V and J ends were trimmed by 3 bases and 8 bases, with 11 bases remaining between them.

CDR3 bases: TGTGCCAGCAGCTTATGGCGAGGGAGGGCTAATGAAAAACTGTTTTTT. It specifies CASSLWRGRANEKLFF. This rearrangement joins TRBV7-2 to TRBJ1-4; the D is unclear. V was cut by 2 bases and J by 3 bases, with 13 bases left in between. This CDR3 region has 16 residues. Germline-derived CDR1 and CDR2 are SGHTA and FQGNSA.

The chain recombines TRBV7-6 with TRBJ2-2; TRBD1 is a possible D gene (6 bases). V shed 7 bases and J shed 1 base, with 16 bases lying between them. Germline V gives CDR1 SGHVS, CDR2 FNYEAQ. The CDR3 totals 16 residues. The CDR3 protein is CASTDQPGQNTGELFF. CDR3 bases: TGTGCCAGCACCGATCAACCGGGACAGAACACCGGGGAGCTGTTTTTT.

V is TRBV11-2 and J is TRBJ1-1; possibly TRBD1 for D (6 bases). There are 14 residues in the CDR3. V shed 5 bases and J shed 4 bases, with 14 bases lying between them. Germline V gene sequence: CDR1 SGHAT, CDR2 FQNNGV. CDR3 amino acids: CASSPSGGPTEAFF. The CDR3 region has the DNA TGTGCCAGCAGCCCGTCCGGGGGGCCCACTGAAGCTTTCTTT.

The V call is TRBV13, the J call TRBJ2-7; possibly TRBD2 for D (5 bases). Looked up from germline, CDR1 is PRHDT and CDR2 is FYEKMQ (reference sequence). V lost 7 bases and J 3 bases, leaving 13 bases between the germline ends. This CDR3 is built from 13 residues. The CDR3 bases are TGTGCCAGCACCTGGGCTAGCCGCTACGAGCAGTACTTC. This translates into CASTWASRYEQYF.

This clone came up a few times. V usage is TRBV19 and J usage is TRBJ1-2, with 10 bases identical to TRBD1. The CDR3 spans 16 residues. The germline V gene encodes CDR1 LNHDA and CDR2 SQIVND (reference sequence). Trimming took 6 bases from V and 8 from J; bases not matched to a gene: 15. The CDR3 DNA is TGTGCCAGTAGACTTCAGGGACAGGGGTACACTGGAGGCTACACCTTC. It codes for CASRLQGQGYTGGYTF.

This chain connects TRBV4-1 to TRBJ2-7; 7 nucleotides agree with TRBD1. CDR1 and CDR2 from the germline V gene are MGHRA and YSYEKL. The CDR3 covers 14 residues. The V and J ends lost 4 bases and 0 bases, in that order; junction bases with no gene match: 3. CDR3 loop: CASSLRDSSYEQYF. The CDR3 DNA sequence: TGCGCCAGCAGCCTCCGGGACAGCTCCTACGAGCAGTACTTC.

There are a few counts of this clone. The chain has TRBV19 and TRBJ2-2; possible D gene TRBD2, 6 bases. Germline-derived CDR1 and CDR2 are LNHDA and SQIVND (reference sequence). The CDR3 is 14 residues long. Trimming took 7 bases from V and 0 from J, leaving 9 bases between them. In DNA form, the CDR3 reads TGTGCCAGTAAGGAGGGGCCGAACACCGGGGAGCTGTTTTTT. It codes for CASKEGPNTGELFF.

This chain connects TRBV5-1 to TRBJ2-7; 10 nucleotides line up with TRBD1. The germline gives CDR1 SGHRS, CDR2 YFSETQ. Trimming took 4 bases from V and 4 from J; bases not matched to a gene: 14. The CDR3 spans 17 residues. The CDR3 DNA sequence: TGCGCCAGCAGCGCGACAGGGGGCACGGTTCGGGGTTACGAGCAGTACTTC. Translating it yields CASSATGGTVRGYEQYF.

This clone has just one count. This chain uses TRBV5-1 with TRBJ2-5; 9 bases fit TRBD1. With V trimmed by 6 bases and J by 3 bases, 9 bases remained unmatched. The CDR3 length is 15 residues. The germline CDR1 and CDR2 sequences are SGHRS and YFSETQ. DNA for the CDR3: TGCGCCAGCATCCCTACAGGGGGCGTAGAAGAGACCCAGTACTTC. It specifies CASIPTGGVEETQYF.